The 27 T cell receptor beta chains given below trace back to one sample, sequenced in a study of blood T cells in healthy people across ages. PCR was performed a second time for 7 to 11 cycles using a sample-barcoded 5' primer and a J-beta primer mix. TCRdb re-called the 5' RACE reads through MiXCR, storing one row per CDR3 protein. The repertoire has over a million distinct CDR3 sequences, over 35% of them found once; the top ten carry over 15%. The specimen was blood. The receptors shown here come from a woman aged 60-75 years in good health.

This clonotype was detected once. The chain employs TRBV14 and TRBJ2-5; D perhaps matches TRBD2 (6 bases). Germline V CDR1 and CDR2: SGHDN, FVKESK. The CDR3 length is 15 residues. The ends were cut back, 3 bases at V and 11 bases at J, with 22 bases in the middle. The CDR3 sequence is CASSQDTGVRNEQYF. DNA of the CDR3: TGTGCCAGCAGCCAGGACACGGGGGTGAGAAATGAGCAGTACTTC.

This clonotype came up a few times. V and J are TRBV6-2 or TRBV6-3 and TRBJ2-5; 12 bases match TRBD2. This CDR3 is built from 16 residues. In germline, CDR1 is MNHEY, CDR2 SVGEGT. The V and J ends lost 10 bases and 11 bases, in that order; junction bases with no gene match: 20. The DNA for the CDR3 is TGTGCCACCAGGCCCCGTCTAGCGGGAGGGTCCTATGAGCAGTACTTC. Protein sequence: CATRPRLAGGSYEQYF.

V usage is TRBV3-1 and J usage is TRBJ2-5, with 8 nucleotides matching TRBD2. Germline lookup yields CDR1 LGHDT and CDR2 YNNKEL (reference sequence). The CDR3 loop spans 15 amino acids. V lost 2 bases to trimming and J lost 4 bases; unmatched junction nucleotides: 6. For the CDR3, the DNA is TGTGCCAGCAGCCAACCGGGACTAGGGCGAGAGACCCAGTACTTC. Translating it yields CASSQPGLGRETQYF.

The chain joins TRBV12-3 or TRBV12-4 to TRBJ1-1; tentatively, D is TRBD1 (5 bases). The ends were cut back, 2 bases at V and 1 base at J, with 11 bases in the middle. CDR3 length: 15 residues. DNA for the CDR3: TGTGCCAGCAGTTTACAGGGTCGAAAGAACACTGAAGCTTTCTTT. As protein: CASSLQGRKNTEAFF.

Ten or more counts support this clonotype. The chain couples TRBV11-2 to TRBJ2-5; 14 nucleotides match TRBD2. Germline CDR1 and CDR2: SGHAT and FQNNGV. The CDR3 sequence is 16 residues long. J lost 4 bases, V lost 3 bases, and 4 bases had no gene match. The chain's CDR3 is CASSLGLAGAAETQYF. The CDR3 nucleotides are TGTGCCAGCAGCTTGGGACTAGCGGGAGCGGCAGAGACCCAGTACTTC.

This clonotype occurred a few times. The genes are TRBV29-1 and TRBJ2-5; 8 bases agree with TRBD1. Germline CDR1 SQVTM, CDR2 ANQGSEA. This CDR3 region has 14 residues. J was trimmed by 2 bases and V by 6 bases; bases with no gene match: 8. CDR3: CSVQGAPGQETQYF. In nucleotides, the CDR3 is TGCAGCGTCCAGGGGGCCCCAGGTCAAGAGACCCAGTACTTC.

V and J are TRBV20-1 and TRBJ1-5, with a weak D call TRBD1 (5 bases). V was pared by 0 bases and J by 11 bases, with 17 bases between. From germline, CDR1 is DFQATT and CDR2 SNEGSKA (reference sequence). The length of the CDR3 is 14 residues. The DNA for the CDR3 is TGCAGTGCTAGAGATAGTTTCCAGCGACAGACCCAGCATTTT. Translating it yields CSARDSFQRQTQHF.

Here the CDR3 DNA reads TGTGCCAGCAAAAGACAGCCGAATCAGCCCCAGCATTTT. Protein: CASKRQPNQPQHF. The rearrangement joins TRBV6-5 to TRBJ1-5; weak D call: TRBD1 (5 bases). Trimming left V 7 bases short and J 4 bases short, with 11 bases between. This CDR3 is built from 13 residues. CDR1 and CDR2 from the germline V gene are MNHEY and SVGAGI.

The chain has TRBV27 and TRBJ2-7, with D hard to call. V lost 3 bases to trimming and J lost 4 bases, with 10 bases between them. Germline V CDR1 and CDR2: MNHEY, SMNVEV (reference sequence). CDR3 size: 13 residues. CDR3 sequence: CASSFGVRYEQYF. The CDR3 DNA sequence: TGTGCCAGCAGTTTCGGAGTTCGGTACGAGCAGTACTTC.

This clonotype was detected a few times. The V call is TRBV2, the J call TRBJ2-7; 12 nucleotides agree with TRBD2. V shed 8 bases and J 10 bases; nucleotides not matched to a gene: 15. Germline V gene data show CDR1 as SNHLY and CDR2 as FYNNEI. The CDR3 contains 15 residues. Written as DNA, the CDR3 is TGTGCCAGCGGAGCCGGACTAGCGGGACCTCGAGACCAGTACTTC. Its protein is CASGAGLAGPRDQYF.

This chain's CDR3 is CASSRIQVDEKLFF. Written as DNA, the CDR3 is TGTGCCAGCAGCCGTATCCAGGTTGATGAAAAACTGTTTTTT. The gene calls are TRBV3-1 and TRBJ1-4; D is unclear. The CDR3 is 14 residues long. CDR1 LGHDT and CDR2 YNNKEL come from the germline V gene (reference sequence). Between the trimmed V and J ends, which lost 4 bases and 6 bases, there was a span of 12 bases.

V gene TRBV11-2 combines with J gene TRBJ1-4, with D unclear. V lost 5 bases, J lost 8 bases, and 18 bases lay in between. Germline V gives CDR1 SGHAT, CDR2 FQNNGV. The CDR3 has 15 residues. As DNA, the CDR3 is TGTGCCAGCAGCACATACAGATCAAGAGGGGAAAAACTGTTTTTT. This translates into CASSTYRSRGEKLFF.

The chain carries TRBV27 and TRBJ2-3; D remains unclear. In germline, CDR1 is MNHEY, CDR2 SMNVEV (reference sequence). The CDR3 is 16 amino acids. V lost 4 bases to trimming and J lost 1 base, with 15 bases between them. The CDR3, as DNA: TGTGCCAGCAGTTCCCCCTCCCGAATGCGCACAGATACGCAGTATTTT. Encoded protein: CASSSPSRMRTDTQYF.

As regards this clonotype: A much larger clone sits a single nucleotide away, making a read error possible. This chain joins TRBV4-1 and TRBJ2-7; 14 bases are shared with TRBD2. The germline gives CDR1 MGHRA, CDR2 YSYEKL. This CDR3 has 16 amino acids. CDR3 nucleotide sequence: TGCGCCGGCAGCCAGGGGACTAGCGGGAGAACCTACGAGCAGTACTTC. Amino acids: CAGSQGTSGRTYEQYF.

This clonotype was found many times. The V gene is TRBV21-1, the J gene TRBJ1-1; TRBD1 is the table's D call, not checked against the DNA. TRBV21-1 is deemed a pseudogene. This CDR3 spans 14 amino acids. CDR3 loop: CASSKGQGGTEAFF. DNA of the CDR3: TGTGCCAGCAGCAAAGGGCAGGGGGGCACTGAAGCTTTCTTT.

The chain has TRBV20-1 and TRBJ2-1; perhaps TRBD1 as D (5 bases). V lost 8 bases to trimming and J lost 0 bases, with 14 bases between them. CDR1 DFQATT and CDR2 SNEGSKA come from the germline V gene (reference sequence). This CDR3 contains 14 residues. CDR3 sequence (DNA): TGCAGTAAATACAGGTCGAGCTCCTACAATGAGCAGTTCTTC. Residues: CSKYRSSSYNEQFF.

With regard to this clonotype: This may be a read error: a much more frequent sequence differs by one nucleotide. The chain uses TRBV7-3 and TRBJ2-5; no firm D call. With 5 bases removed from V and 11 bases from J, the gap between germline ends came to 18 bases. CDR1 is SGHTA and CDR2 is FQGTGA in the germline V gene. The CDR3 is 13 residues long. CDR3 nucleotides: TGTGCCAGCAGCATATCAAGCAACAATGAGCAGTACTTC. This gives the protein CASSISSNNEQYF.

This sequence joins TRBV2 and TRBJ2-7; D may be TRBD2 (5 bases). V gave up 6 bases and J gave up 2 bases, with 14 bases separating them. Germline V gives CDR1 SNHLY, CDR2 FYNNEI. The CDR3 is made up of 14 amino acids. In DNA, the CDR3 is TGTGCCAGCAGACACAGCGGACGGACCTACGAGCAGTACTTC. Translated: CASRHSGRTYEQYF.

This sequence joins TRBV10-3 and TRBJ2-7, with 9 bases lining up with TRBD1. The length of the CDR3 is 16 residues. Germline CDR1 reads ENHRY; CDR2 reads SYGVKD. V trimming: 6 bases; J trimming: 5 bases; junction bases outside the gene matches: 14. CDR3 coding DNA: TGTGCCATCAGGGGGGTTGTTCGGACAGGGGTTAACGAGCAGTACTTC. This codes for CAIRGVVRTGVNEQYF.

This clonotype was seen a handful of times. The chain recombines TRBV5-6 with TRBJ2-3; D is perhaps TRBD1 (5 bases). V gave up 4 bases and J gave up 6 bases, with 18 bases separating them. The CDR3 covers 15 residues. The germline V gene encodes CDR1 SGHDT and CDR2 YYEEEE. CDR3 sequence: CASSPDSIRADTQYF. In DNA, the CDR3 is TGTGCCAGCAGCCCCGACAGTATCCGCGCCGATACGCAGTATTTT.

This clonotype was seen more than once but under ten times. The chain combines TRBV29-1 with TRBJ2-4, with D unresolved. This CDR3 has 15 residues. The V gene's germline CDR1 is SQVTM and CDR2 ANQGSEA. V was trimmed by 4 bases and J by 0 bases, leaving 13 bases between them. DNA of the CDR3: TGCAGCGTTGGGCAGGCGAGATTAGCCAAAAACATTCAGTACTTC. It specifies CSVGQARLAKNIQYF.

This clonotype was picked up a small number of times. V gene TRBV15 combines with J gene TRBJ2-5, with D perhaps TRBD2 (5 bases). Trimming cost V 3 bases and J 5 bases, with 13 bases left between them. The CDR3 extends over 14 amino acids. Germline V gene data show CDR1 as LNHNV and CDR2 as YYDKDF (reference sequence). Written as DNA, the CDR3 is TGTGCCACCAGCAGGGCGAGGGATGGGGAGACCCAGTACTTC. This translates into CATSRARDGETQYF.

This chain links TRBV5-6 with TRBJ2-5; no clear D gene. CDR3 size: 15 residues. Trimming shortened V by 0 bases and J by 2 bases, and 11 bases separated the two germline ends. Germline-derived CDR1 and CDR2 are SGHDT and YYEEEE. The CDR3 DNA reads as TGTGCCAGCAGCTTGGGATATAAAAAACAAGAGACCCAGTACTTC. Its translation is CASSLGYKKQETQYF.

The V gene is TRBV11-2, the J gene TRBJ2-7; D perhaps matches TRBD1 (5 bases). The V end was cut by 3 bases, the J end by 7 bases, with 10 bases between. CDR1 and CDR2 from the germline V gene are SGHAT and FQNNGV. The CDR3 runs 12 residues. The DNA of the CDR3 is TGTGCCAGCAGCTTTCGCAGGGTTGAGCAGTACTTC. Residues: CASSFRRVEQYF.

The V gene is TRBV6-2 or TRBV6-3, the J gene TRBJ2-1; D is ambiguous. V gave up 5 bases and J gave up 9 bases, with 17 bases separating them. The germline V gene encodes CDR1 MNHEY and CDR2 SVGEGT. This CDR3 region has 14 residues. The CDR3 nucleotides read TGTGCCAGCAGTAATGCGGTTATTTATGGTGAGCAGTTCTTC. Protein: CASSNAVIYGEQFF.

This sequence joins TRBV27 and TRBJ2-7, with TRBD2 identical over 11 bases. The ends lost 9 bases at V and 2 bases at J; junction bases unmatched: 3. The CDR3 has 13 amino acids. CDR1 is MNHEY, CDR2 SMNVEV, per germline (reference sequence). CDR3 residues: CASKTSGAYEQYF. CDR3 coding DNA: TGTGCCAGTAAGACTAGCGGGGCCTACGAGCAGTACTTC.

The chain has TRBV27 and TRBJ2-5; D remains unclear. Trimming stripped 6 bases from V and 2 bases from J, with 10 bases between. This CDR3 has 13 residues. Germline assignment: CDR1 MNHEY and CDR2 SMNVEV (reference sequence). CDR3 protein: CASSPMGQETQYF. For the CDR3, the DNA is TGTGCCAGCAGCCCAATGGGGCAAGAGACCCAGTACTTC.